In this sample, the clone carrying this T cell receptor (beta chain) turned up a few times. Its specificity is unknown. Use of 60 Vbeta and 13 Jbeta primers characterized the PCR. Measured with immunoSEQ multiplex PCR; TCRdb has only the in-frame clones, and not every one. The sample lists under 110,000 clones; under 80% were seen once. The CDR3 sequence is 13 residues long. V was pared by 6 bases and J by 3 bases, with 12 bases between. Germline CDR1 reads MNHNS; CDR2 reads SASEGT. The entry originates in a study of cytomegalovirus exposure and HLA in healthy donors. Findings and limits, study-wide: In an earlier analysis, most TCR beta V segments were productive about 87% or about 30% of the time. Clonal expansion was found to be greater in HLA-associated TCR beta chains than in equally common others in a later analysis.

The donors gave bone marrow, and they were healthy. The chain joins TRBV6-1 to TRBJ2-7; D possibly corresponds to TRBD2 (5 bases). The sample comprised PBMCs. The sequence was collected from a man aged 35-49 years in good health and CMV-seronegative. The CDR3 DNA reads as TGTGCCAGCAGAGATAACCGGGACTACGAGCAGTACGTC. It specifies CASRDNRDYEQYV.